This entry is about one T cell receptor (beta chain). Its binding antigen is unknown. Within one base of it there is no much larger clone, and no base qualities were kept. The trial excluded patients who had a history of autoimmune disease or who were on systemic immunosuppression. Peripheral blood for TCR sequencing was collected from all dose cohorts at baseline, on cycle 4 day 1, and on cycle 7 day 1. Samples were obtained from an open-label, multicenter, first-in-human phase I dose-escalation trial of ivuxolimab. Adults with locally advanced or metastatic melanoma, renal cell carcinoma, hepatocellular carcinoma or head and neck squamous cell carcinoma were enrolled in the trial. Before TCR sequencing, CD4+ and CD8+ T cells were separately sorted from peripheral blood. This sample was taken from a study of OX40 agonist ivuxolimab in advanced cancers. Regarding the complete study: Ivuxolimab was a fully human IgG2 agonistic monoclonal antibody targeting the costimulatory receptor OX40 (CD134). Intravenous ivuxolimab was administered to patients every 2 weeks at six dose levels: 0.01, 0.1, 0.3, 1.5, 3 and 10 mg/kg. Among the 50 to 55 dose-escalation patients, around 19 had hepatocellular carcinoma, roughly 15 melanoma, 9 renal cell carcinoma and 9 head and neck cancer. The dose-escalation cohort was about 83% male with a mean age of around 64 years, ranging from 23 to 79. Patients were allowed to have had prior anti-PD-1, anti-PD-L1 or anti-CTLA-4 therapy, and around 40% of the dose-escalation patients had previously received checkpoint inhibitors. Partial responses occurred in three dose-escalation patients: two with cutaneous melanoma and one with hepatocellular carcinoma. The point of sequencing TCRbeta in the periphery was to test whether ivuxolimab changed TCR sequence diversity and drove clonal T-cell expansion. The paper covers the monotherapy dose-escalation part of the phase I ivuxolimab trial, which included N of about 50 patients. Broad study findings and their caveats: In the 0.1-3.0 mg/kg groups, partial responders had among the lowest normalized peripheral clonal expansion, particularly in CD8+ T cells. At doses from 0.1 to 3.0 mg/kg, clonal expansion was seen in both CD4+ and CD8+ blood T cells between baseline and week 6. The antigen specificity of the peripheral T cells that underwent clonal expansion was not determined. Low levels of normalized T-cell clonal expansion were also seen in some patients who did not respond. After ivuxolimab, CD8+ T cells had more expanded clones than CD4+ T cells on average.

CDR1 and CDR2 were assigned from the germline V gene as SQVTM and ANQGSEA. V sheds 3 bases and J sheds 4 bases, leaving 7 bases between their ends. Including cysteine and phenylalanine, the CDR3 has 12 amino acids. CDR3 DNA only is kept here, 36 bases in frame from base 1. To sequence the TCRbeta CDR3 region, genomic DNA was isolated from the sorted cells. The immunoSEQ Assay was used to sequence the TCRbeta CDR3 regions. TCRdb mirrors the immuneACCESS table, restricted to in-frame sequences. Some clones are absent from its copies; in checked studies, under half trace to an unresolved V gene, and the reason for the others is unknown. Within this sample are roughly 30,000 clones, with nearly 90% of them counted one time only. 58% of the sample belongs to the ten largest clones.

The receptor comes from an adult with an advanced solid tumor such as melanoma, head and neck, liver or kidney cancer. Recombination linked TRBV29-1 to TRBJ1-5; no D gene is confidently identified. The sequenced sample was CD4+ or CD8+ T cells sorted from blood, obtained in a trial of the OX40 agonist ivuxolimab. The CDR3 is CSVEEENQPQHF. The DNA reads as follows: TGCAGCGTTGAGGAAGAGAATCAGCCCCAGCATTTT.